This paragraph reports one T cell receptor (beta chain). Its matching antigen is unknown. Trimming at V came to 4 bases and at J to 3 bases, leaving 5 bases not matched to a gene. Germline V CDR1 and CDR2: KGHSH, LQKENI. The CDR3 runs 15 residues. This entry belongs to a study of vaccination effects on CD4 cells after COVID-19. Study overall: Each participant was given two doses of one vaccine (BNT162b2 or mRNA-1273). Study-level points and caveats: From healthy vaccinees, only 1 of 255 vaccine-induced clones also reacted to common cold coronaviruses. Missing from the study were early post-infection timepoints, and its convalescent patients were few.

This table comes from immunoSEQ multiplex PCR, and its TCRdb copy is limited to in-frame clones, with some not included. This table has around 20,000 clones, around 70% appearing once. Under the ViraFEST assay, PBMC were stimulated with viral peptide pools so that antigen-specific CD4+ T cells expanded. Sequencing was performed afterwards. A roughly 10-day culture period preceded the isolation of CD4+ T cells. For each well, some 2 million PBMC were cultured with roughly 9.2 IU/ml IL-2 and roughly 10 ug/ml peptides. This chain connects TRBV18 to TRBJ1-4, with TRBD1 matching 7 bases. The sequence was obtained from a human donor who received a COVID-19 vaccine. The material sequenced was CD4+ T cells from PBMCs cultured with HCoV-229E spike peptides, taken before COVID-19 vaccination. The CDR3 nucleotides are TGTGCCAGCTCACTTACACAGGGGTCTAATGAAAAACTGTTTTTT. It is translated as CASSLTQGSNEKLFF.